The 11 T cell receptor beta chains below were found in one sample sequenced in a study of blood T cell repertoires in COVID-19. TCRdb's copy holds only in-frame clones and misses some; the assay was immunoSEQ multiplex PCR. The sample holds a few hundred thousand clones, about 80% seen once. The sample was peripheral blood. The source of these receptors is a person aged 65-85 years with COVID-19, enrolled during active disease.

The chain is built from TRBV11-2 and TRBJ2-5; 10 bases align to TRBD2. From germline, CDR1 is SGHAT and CDR2 FQNNGV. There are 18 residues in the CDR3. V dropped 2 bases and J dropped 5; count of bases not matched to a gene: 14. The CDR3 nucleotides are TGTGCCAGCAGCTTACAGGGGGGGTTACTAGCGGGACTGGAGACCCAGTACTTC. This sequence encodes CASSLQGGLLAGLETQYF. Using reference TRBV11-2 and TRBJ2-5 for the parts outside the CDR3, the full variable domain is EAGVAQSPRYKIIEKRQSVAFWCNPISGHATLYWYQQILGQGPKLLIQFQNNGVVDDSQLPKDRFSAERLKGVDSTLKIQPAKLEDSAVYLCASSLQGGLLAGLETQYFGPGTRLLVL.

This sequence joins TRBV5-6 and TRBJ2-7, with 9 positions matching TRBD1. Germline V gene sequence: CDR1 SGHDT, CDR2 YYEEEE. V was clipped by 4 bases and J by 5 bases; unmatched bases: 13. This CDR3 is 16 amino acids long. CDR3 protein: CASSTIRDRVSHEQYF. In DNA form, the CDR3 reads TGTGCCAGCAGCACAATCCGGGACAGGGTGTCCCACGAGCAGTACTTC.

The chain uses TRBV6-5 and TRBJ2-7; weak D call: TRBD1 (5 bases). CDR3 length equals 15 residues. Per germline, CDR1 MNHEY and CDR2 SVGAGI. V was pared by 6 bases and J by 2 bases, with 17 bases between. The CDR3 nucleotides read TGTGCCAGCAGCGTTCAGGCAAGGGGTCCCTACGAGCAGTACTTC. This encodes CASSVQARGPYEQYF.

This clone was seen a single time. The chain recombines TRBV28 with TRBJ2-3, with 7 nucleotides matching TRBD1. Trimming cost V 4 bases and J 3 bases; bases outside gene matches: 7. This CDR3 is 15 amino acids long. Looked up from germline, CDR1 is MDHEN and CDR2 is SYDVKM. The CDR3 DNA is TGTGCCAGCAGTTCAGGGGGTTGGGGGACAGATACGCAGTATTTT. Its protein is CASSSGGWGTDTQYF. The whole variable domain, filled in from reference TRBV28 and TRBJ2-3, reads DVKVTQSSRYLVKRTGEKVFLECVQDMDHENMFWYRQDPGLGLRLIYFSYDVKMKEKGDIPEGYSVSREKKERFSLILESASTNQTSMYLCASSSGGWGTDTQYFGPGTRLTVL.

V gene TRBV7-2 combines with J gene TRBJ1-6; a weak D match, TRBD1 (5 bases). The CDR3 loop spans 15 amino acids. Trimming removed 1 base from V and 6 bases from J, with 10 bases in between. Germline-derived CDR1 and CDR2 are SGHTA and FQGNSA. The CDR3 reads CASSLEGVSNSPLHF. Written as DNA, the CDR3 is TGTGCCAGCAGCTTAGAAGGGGTGAGTAATTCACCCCTCCACTTT. The complete variable domain, with remaining parts taken from reference TRBV7-2 and TRBJ1-6, reads GAGVSQSPSNKVTEKGKDVELRCDPISGHTALYWYRQSLGQGLEFLIYFQGNSAPDKSGLPSDRFSAERTGGSVSTLTIQRTQQEDSAVYLCASSLEGVSNSPLHFGNGTRLTVT.

This clone was picked up a small number of times. The chain is built from TRBV6-5 and TRBJ1-2, with 7 bases identical to TRBD1. Germline values: CDR1 MNHEY, CDR2 SVGAGI. The CDR3 loop spans 15 amino acids. The trim removed 4 bases at V and 3 bases at J, leaving 8 bases unmatched. The CDR3: CASSSPSTGDYGYTF. CDR3 nucleotides: TGTGCCAGCAGTTCCCCAAGCACAGGGGACTATGGCTACACCTTC.

The rearrangement links TRBV30 to TRBJ1-1; a possible D gene is TRBD1 (6 bases). The CDR3 spans 17 residues. CDR1 GTSNPN and CDR2 SVGIG come from the germline V gene (reference sequence). V lost 3 bases to trimming and J lost 2 bases, with 22 bases between them. CDR3 in DNA: TGTGCCTGGAGATGGTCTAGGGGGGGCGATTTAAACACTGAAGCTTTCTTT. Translated: CAWRWSRGGDLNTEAFF.

This clone has only one observation. The rearrangement links TRBV28 to TRBJ1-1; D unresolved. Deletions cut 7 bases from V and 1 base from J, with 13 bases between. Germline CDR1 MDHEN, CDR2 SYDVKM. The CDR3 consists of 14 residues. Here the CDR3 reads CASNPRLTNTEAFF. The DNA of the CDR3 is TGTGCCAGCAATCCTCGACTGACGAACACTGAAGCTTTCTTT.

This chain connects TRBV6-1 to TRBJ2-7, with D maybe TRBD2 (5 bases). Trimming removed 2 bases at V and 4 bases at J, with 18 bases between. Germline CDR1 MNHNS, CDR2 SASEGT. This CDR3 is built from 16 residues. Here the CDR3 reads CASSEYERARGYEQYF. The CDR3 DNA sequence: TGTGCCAGCAGTGAATACGAAAGAGCGCGAGGGTACGAGCAGTACTTC.

This chain links TRBV28 with TRBJ1-2, with TRBD1 as a possible D gene (6 bases). The CDR3 spans 14 residues. Trimming pared 8 bases from V and 9 bases from J, leaving 22 bases between. Germline CDR1 is MDHEN and CDR2 is SYDVKM. The CDR3 region has the DNA TGTGCCAGCCATCGGGGGGCCGCAGAGGTACGCTACACCTTC. Its translation is CASHRGAAEVRYTF.

The chain recombines TRBV10-3 with TRBJ2-3, with TRBD2 as a possible D gene (6 bases). The germline gives CDR1 ENHRY, CDR2 SYGVKD. There are 13 residues in the CDR3. V was clipped by 7 bases and J by 2 bases, with 10 bases between them. Here the CDR3 reads CAITGGDTDTQYF. Here the CDR3 DNA reads TGTGCCATCACGGGCGGGGACACAGATACGCAGTATTTT.